This TCR beta chain was sequenced during a study of PD-L1 blockade in urothelial cancer. This CDR3 has 13 residues. Germline loops: CDR1 GTSNPN, CDR2 SVGIG (reference sequence). Trimming left V 2 bases short and J 2 bases short, with 10 bases between. Here immunoSEQ multiplex PCR was the method, and the copy in TCRdb shows in-frame clones only, minus some. The sample consists of around 56,000 clones, about 82% of them appearing once. Each individual provided 1 to 8 samples (taken pretreatment and on-treatment). This sequence joins TRBV30 and TRBJ2-7; D is uncertain. The clonotype comes from a man aged 45 to 65 with urothelial cancer. Sequencing was performed on PBMCs, taken around atezolizumab (anti-PD-L1) treatment. This CDR3 reads CAWSLLPAYEQYF. The CDR3 region has the DNA TGTGCCTGGAGTTTACTACCGGCCTACGAGCAGTACTTC.